These T cell receptor beta chains were read from a single sample in a study of cytomegalovirus exposure and HLA in healthy donors. Clones were sequenced by immunoSEQ multiplex PCR, and TCRdb holds only the in-frame ones, with some missing. The sample consists of about 170,000 clones, 78% of them appearing once. The material sequenced was PBMCs. The receptors were sampled from a woman in her forties or fifties in good health and CMV-seropositive. Both conserved end residues are part of each CDR3. A D gene is named only where the DNA matches it firmly. The size entry is marked missing in some rows and otherwise reads once, few, many or a size class.

TRBV5-4	14	few	TRBD2	TRBJ2-5	CASSFGLDRETQYF	TGTGCCAGCAGCTTCGGACTAGATCGAGAGACCCAGTACTTC
TRBV27	14	NA	NA	TRBJ1-4	CASRLTYSDEKLFF	TGTGCCAGCAGACTAACTTATTCCGATGAAAAACTGTTTTTT
TRBV2	11	NA	NA	TRBJ2-7	CASTYSYEQYF	TGTGCCAGCACCTACTCCTACGAGCAGTACTTC
TRBV19	15	NA	NA	TRBJ2-7	CASSIQAGEGYEQYF	TGTGCCAGTAGTATACAGGCCGGTGAGGGCTACGAGCAGTACTTC
TRBV15	14	NA	TRBD2	TRBJ2-1	CATRNGRAGNEQFF	TGTGCCACCCGCAACGGGAGGGCCGGCAATGAGCAGTTCTTC
TRBV10-1	16	NA	NA	TRBJ2-1	CASSEMSGSSYNEQFF	TGCGCCAGCAGTGAAATGTCGGGGAGCTCCTACAATGAGCAGTTCTTC
TRBV6-5	14	NA	NA	TRBJ2-1	CASSYGGRVWEQFF	TGTGCCAGCAGTTACGGTGGCAGGGTATGGGAGCAGTTCTTC
TRBV30	13	few	NA	TRBJ1-6	CAWRRTGVSPLHF	TGTGCCTGGAGGAGGACGGGGGTTTCACCCCTCCACTTT
TRBV11-1	16	NA	NA	TRBJ1-2	CASSYTLNNGQYGYTF	TGTGCCAGCAGCTACACCCTGAACAACGGACAGTATGGCTACACCTTC
TRBV19	14	NA	NA	TRBJ1-4	CASSFVRDGEKLFF	TGTGCCAGTAGCTTCGTTCGGGATGGGGAAAAACTGTTTTTT
TRBV18	13	NA	NA	TRBJ1-1	CASSTTGNTEAFF	TGTGCCAGCTCGACGACGGGAAACACTGAAGCTTTCTTT
TRBV6-6	15	NA	NA	TRBJ2-7	CASSITGDTTYEQYF	TGTGCCAGCAGTATCACCGGGGACACAACCTACGAGCAGTACTTC
TRBV10-3	15	NA	NA	TRBJ2-1	CAIMDSLAAYNEQFF	TGTGCCATCATGGACTCCCTTGCGGCCTACAATGAGCAGTTCTTC
TRBV18	14	NA	TRBD1	TRBJ1-1	CASSLGQGGTEAFF	TGTGCCAGCTCACTCGGACAGGGCGGAACTGAAGCTTTCTTT
TRBV4-3	14	NA	NA	TRBJ1-2	CASSQAGVPGSYTF	TGCGCCAGCAGCCAAGCAGGGGTACCTGGAAGCTACACCTTC
TRBV4-3	18	NA	NA	TRBJ2-6	CASSQDPPTGSGANVLTF	TGCGCCAGCAGCCAAGATCCGCCGACGGGCTCTGGGGCCAACGTCCTGACTTTC
TRBV27	14	NA	NA	TRBJ2-1	CASRFGSSYNEQFF	TGTGCCAGCAGATTCGGGAGCTCCTACAATGAGCAGTTCTTC
TRBV5-6	17	NA	TRBD1	TRBJ2-7	CASSSPRDRDMRYEQYF	TGTGCCAGCAGCTCACCCCGGGACAGGGACATGAGATACGAGCAGTACTTC
TRBV19	13	NA	NA	TRBJ1-1	CASSPPLNTEAFF	TGTGCCAGTAGTCCCCCCTTGAACACTGAAGCTTTCTTT
TRBV4-1	16	NA	NA	TRBJ1-1	CASSQESRGARTEAFF	TGCGCCAGCAGCCAAGAAAGCCGTGGGGCGAGGACTGAAGCTTTCTTT
TRBV21-1	14	few	NA	TRBJ2-7	CASTGKDGQDEQYF	TGTGCCAGCACCGGAAAGGACGGACAGGACGAGCAGTACTTC
TRBV18	14	NA	TRBD1	TRBJ1-4	CASSKTGGDEKLFF	TGTGCCAGCTCTAAGACAGGGGGCGATGAAAAACTGTTTTTT
TRBV7-8	13	NA	TRBD1	TRBJ1-5	CASSWDRDQPQHF	TGTGCCAGCAGCTGGGACAGAGATCAGCCCCAGCATTTT
TRBV5-6	13	NA	NA	TRBJ1-1	CASSLVGGGEAFF	TGTGCCAGCAGCTTGGTTGGGGGCGGGGAAGCTTTCTTT
TRBV4-3	17	NA	TRBD1	TRBJ1-1	CASSRRQGASMNTEAFF	TGCGCCAGCAGCCGAAGACAGGGGGCTTCGATGAACACTGAAGCTTTCTTT
TRBV5-1	14	NA	NA	TRBJ1-2	CASSLGQGNYGYTF	TGCGCCAGCAGCTTGGGTCAGGGTAACTATGGCTACACCTTC
TRBV30	14	NA	NA	TRBJ2-3	CAWNTGDSSNTQYF	TGTGCCTGGAACACAGGAGATTCGTCGAATACGCAGTATTTT
TRBV6-5	13	NA	NA	TRBJ2-1	CASSDNINNEQFF	TGTGCCAGCAGCGACAACATAAACAATGAGCAGTTCTTC
TRBV7-9	13	NA	NA	TRBJ1-1	CASSWEGFTEAFF	TGTGCCAGCAGCTGGGAGGGGTTCACTGAAGCTTTCTTT
TRBV5-4	15	NA	TRBD1	TRBJ2-1	CASSLRQGVYNEQFF	TGTGCCAGCAGCTTACGGCAGGGGGTCTACAATGAGCAGTTCTTC
TRBV30	14	NA	NA	TRBJ2-5	CAWSVGGPLETQYF	TGTGCCTGGAGTGTTGGGGGCCCCCTTGAGACCCAGTACTTC
TRBV7-8	15	NA	NA	TRBJ1-2	CASSLARGGGYGYTF	TGTGCCAGCAGCTTAGCGCGGGGCGGAGGCTATGGCTACACCTTC
TRBV27	15	once	TRBD1	TRBJ1-4	CASSLWGQKNEKLFF	TGTGCCAGCAGTTTATGGGGACAGAAGAATGAAAAACTGTTTTTT
TRBV10-2	13	NA	NA	TRBJ1-1	CASRGQANTEAFF	TGCGCCAGCAGGGGGCAAGCGAACACTGAAGCTTTCTTT
TRBV6-5	14	NA	NA	TRBJ1-1	CASSPTGRGTEAFF	TGTGCCAGCAGCCCGACAGGACGGGGCACTGAAGCTTTCTTT
TRBV4-3	16	NA	NA	TRBJ1-2	CASSQAPGQGFYGYTF	TGCGCCAGCAGCCAAGCCCCGGGACAAGGGTTCTATGGCTACACCTTC
TRBV23-1	16	NA	NA	TRBJ2-4	CASSQSGFLAKNIQYF	TGCGCCAGCAGTCAATCTGGCTTTCTAGCCAAAAACATTCAGTACTTC
TRBV19	19	NA	TRBD1	TRBJ1-4	CASSPSPTGGSTTNEKLFF	TGTGCCAGTAGCCCATCCCCGACAGGGGGTTCGACAACTAATGAAAAACTGTTTTTT
TRBV6-1	14	NA	TRBD1	TRBJ1-5	CASSAVTGGQPQHF	TGTGCCAGCAGTGCGGTGACAGGGGGGCAGCCCCAGCATTTT
TRBV5-1	16	few	NA	TRBJ1-2	CASRPGAGSTNYGYTF	TGCGCCAGCCGCCCGGGAGCGGGGTCTACTAACTATGGCTACACCTTC
TRBV29-1	13	NA	TRBD1	TRBJ2-7	CSVGQGEWNEQYF	TGCAGCGTGGGACAGGGTGAGTGGAACGAGCAGTACTTC
TRBV7-9	16	once	TRBD2	TRBJ2-5	CASSSELAGGLETQYF	TGTGCCAGCAGCTCCGAACTAGCGGGGGGACTAGAGACCCAGTACTTC
TRBV4-1	15	NA	TRBD2	TRBJ2-5	CASSSRLADQETQYF	TGCGCCAGCAGCTCCCGACTAGCAGATCAAGAGACCCAGTACTTC
TRBV5-8	15	NA	NA	TRBJ2-3	CASSLGDTDADTQYF	TGTGCCAGCAGCTTGGGCGACACCGATGCGGATACGCAGTATTTT
TRBV5-1	15	few	NA	TRBJ1-2	CASSLDQTGHGGYTF	TGCGCCAGCAGCTTGGATCAGACAGGTCATGGGGGCTACACCTTC
TRBV27	13	NA	TRBD1	TRBJ1-4	CASRGQENEKLFF	TGTGCCAGCAGGGGACAGGAAAATGAAAAACTGTTTTTT
TRBV5-1	13	NA	NA	TRBJ1-1	CASRQDMNTEAFF	TGCGCCAGCCGACAGGATATGAACACTGAAGCTTTCTTT
TRBV7-2	19	once	TRBD1	TRBJ1-1	CASSLTGEIRTGRGAEAFF	TGTGCCAGCAGCTTAACGGGCGAGATTCGGACAGGGAGAGGCGCCGAAGCTTTCTTT
TRBV7-2	12	NA	NA	TRBJ1-1	CASRQGNTEAFF	TGTGCCAGCAGACAGGGTAACACTGAAGCTTTCTTT
TRBV19	13	NA	NA	TRBJ1-2	CASRPDRSYGYTF	TGTGCCAGTAGACCTGACAGGAGCTATGGCTACACCTTC
TRBV2	15	NA	TRBD1	TRBJ2-2	CASSESQGAAGELFF	TGTGCCAGCAGTGAAAGCCAGGGGGCGGCCGGGGAGCTGTTTTTT
TRBV5-1	16	NA	NA	TRBJ1-4	CASSSGGGRTNEKLFF	TGCGCCAGCAGCTCAGGCGGGGGGCGAACTAATGAAAAACTGTTTTTT
TRBV4-3	14	NA	TRBD1	TRBJ2-1	CASSHPDRDNEQFF	TGCGCCAGCAGCCATCCCGACAGGGACAATGAGCAGTTCTTC
TRBV6-5	15	few	NA	TRBJ2-3	CASRPVGGAADTQYF	TGTGCCAGCCGACCTGTAGGGGGGGCCGCAGATACGCAGTATTTT
TRBV5-4	12	NA	NA	TRBJ2-7	CASSWLGGEQYF	TGTGCCAGCAGCTGGCTGGGGGGTGAGCAGTACTTC
TRBV7-9	14	few	NA	TRBJ1-1	CASSLASGNTEAFF	TGTGCCAGCAGTTTAGCGTCAGGGAACACTGAAGCTTTCTTT
TRBV28	14	NA	TRBD1	TRBJ1-3	CATTDRGGGNTIYF	TGTGCCACCACTGACAGGGGTGGTGGAAACACCATATATTTT